The 16 T cell receptor beta chains presented below share a single source sample, sequenced in a study of radiotherapy plus CTLA-4 blockade in lung cancer. Clones were sequenced by immunoSEQ multiplex PCR, and TCRdb holds only the in-frame ones, with some missing. The sample shows over 80,000 clones, about 83% of them seen only once. The sample consisted of peripheral blood, taken from a patient treated with radiotherapy plus ipilimumab. The receptors originated from a human donor with non-small cell lung cancer who had stable disease on radiotherapy plus ipilimumab.

The chain uses TRBV29-1 and TRBJ1-2; D not resolved. Germline CDR1 is SQVTM and CDR2 is ANQGSEA. The germline V and J ends were trimmed by 7 bases and 3 bases, with 12 bases remaining between them. This CDR3 region has 12 residues. CDR3 sequence: CSGRRGDYGYTF. In DNA form, the CDR3 reads TGCAGCGGCCGCCGGGGAGACTATGGCTACACCTTC.

This clone was detected only a few times. This chain joins TRBV10-2 and TRBJ2-7; 8 bases align to TRBD1. V lost 2 bases to trimming and J lost 4 bases; unmatched junction nucleotides: 7. The CDR3 is 15 residues long. The germline gives CDR1 WSHSY, CDR2 SAAADI. CDR3 in amino acids: CASSESSGQVYEQYF. The CDR3 DNA sequence: TGCGCCAGCAGTGAGAGTTCGGGACAGGTTTACGAGCAGTACTTC.

This clone has a handful of counts. This chain joins TRBV7-2 and TRBJ2-1; 9 bases align to TRBD2. The CDR3 spans 16 residues. Per germline, CDR1 SGHTA and CDR2 FQGNSA. The trim removed 1 base at V and 2 bases at J, leaving 3 bases unmatched. The CDR3 loop is CASSLVASGAYNEQFF. In nucleotides, the CDR3 is TGTGCCAGCAGCTTAGTAGCTAGCGGGGCCTACAATGAGCAGTTCTTC. Full variable domain (rest looked up from reference TRBV7-2 and TRBJ2-1): GAGVSQSPSNKVTEKGKDVELRCDPISGHTALYWYRQSLGQGLEFLIYFQGNSAPDKSGLPSDRFSAERTGGSVSTLTIQRTQQEDSAVYLCASSLVASGAYNEQFFGPGTRLTVL.

The V call is TRBV6-1, the J call TRBJ1-5; 10 bases fit TRBD1. Germline V gene sequence: CDR1 MNHNS, CDR2 SASEGT. The CDR3 consists of 15 residues. The V gene end was trimmed by 10 bases and the J gene end by 2 bases; junction bases not matched to a gene: 8. The DNA of the CDR3 is TGTGCCACCCTGACAGGGGGCAGTGGCAATCAGCCCCAGCATTTT. Translated: CATLTGGSGNQPQHF.

The chain uses TRBV28 and TRBJ2-1; 9 bases are a match to TRBD2. Germline V gives CDR1 MDHEN, CDR2 SYDVKM. There are 14 residues in the CDR3. J gave up 12 bases and V 6 bases, and 12 bases lay outside the gene matches. The CDR3 coding sequence is TGTGCCAGCAGCTCGGGACTAGCACTCCGGGGGCAGTTCTTC. Protein sequence: CASSSGLALRGQFF.

The chain links TRBV7-3 to TRBJ2-1, with a tentative D call TRBD2 (5 bases). The CDR3 extends over 15 amino acids. V was shortened by 4 bases and J by 8 bases, with 18 bases between the two germline ends. CDR1 and CDR2 (germline): SGHTA, FQGTGA. The CDR3 DNA reads as TGTGCCAGCAGCTCCCGAGGTAGCGTTGGGGATGAGCAGTTCTTC. It yields the protein CASSSRGSVGDEQFF. Drawing the rest from reference TRBV7-3 and TRBJ2-1, the complete variable domain is GAGVSQTPSNKVTEKGKYVELRCDPISGHTALYWYRQSLGQGPEFLIYFQGTGAADDSGLPNDRFFAVRPEGSVSTLKIQRTERGDSAVYLCASSSRGSVGDEQFFGPGTRLTVL.

This chain links TRBV6-6 with TRBJ2-5; D unclear. The CDR3 has 15 amino acids. From germline, CDR1 is MNHNY and CDR2 SVGAGI (reference sequence). V was clipped by 11 bases and J by 2 bases, with 21 bases between them. In nucleotides, the CDR3 is TGTGCCGCATCCCTGATAGGGTCCGGACAAGAGACCCAGTACTTC. Translated: CAASLIGSGQETQYF.

CDR3 coding DNA: TGTGCCACCAGCAGAGATCAGGGACAGACTTCCTACAATGAGCAGTTCTTC. Its translation: CATSRDQGQTSYNEQFF. V usage is TRBV15 and J usage is TRBJ2-1; 7 bases line up with TRBD1. The CDR3 has 17 amino acids. After removal of 0 bases from V and 1 base from J, the junction contained 6 bases not matched to a gene. Germline values: CDR1 LNHNV, CDR2 YYDKDF (reference sequence).

This clone showed up just once. This chain's CDR3 is CASSPGRTTYEQYF. The CDR3 nucleotides are TGTGCCAGCAGTCCGGGACGGACGACCTACGAGCAGTACTTC. This chain links TRBV27 with TRBJ2-7; D could derive from TRBD1 or TRBD2 (5 bases each). Germline CDR1 reads MNHEY; CDR2 reads SMNVEV (reference sequence). V lost 5 bases and J lost 2, with 13 bases in between. CDR3 size: 14 residues.

This chain links TRBV14 with TRBJ2-1; 9 nucleotides match TRBD2. CDR1 is SGHDN and CDR2 is FVKESK in the germline V gene. The length of the CDR3 is 19 residues. With 3 bases clipped from V and 0 bases from J, the junction kept 12 bases outside the gene matches. The CDR3, as DNA: TGTGCCAGCAGCCATCCGGGACTAGCTTCCTTAAGCTCCTACAATGAGCAGTTCTTC. This codes for CASSHPGLASLSSYNEQFF.

This chain links TRBV27 with TRBJ2-1; D remains ambiguous. Germline loops: CDR1 MNHEY, CDR2 SMNVEV (reference sequence). This CDR3 spans 13 amino acids. Trimming shortened V by 3 bases and J by 2 bases, and 5 bases separated the two germline ends. DNA for the CDR3: TGTGCCAGCAGTTTCCGAACCTACAATGAGCAGTTCTTC. This gives the protein CASSFRTYNEQFF.

The V gene is TRBV28, the J gene TRBJ1-1, with 10 bases identical to TRBD1. The CDR3 spans 18 residues. Germline CDR1 reads MDHEN; CDR2 reads SYDVKM. The V segment lost 4 bases and the J segment 1 base; nucleotides outside the gene matches: 12. CDR3 sequence (DNA): TGTGCCAGCAGTTATATCCGACAGGGGGCGCGGGGGAACACTGAAGCTTTCTTT. It codes for CASSYIRQGARGNTEAFF.

This chain links TRBV7-6 with TRBJ2-3, with 10 bases fitting TRBD2. J gave up 2 bases and V 1 base, and 3 bases lay outside the gene matches. CDR3 length: 16 residues. CDR1 SGHVS and CDR2 FNYEAQ come from the germline V gene. This chain's CDR3 is CASSLGTSGSTDTQYF. In nucleotides, the CDR3 is TGTGCCAGCAGCTTAGGGACTAGCGGATCCACAGATACGCAGTATTTT.

J is TRBJ1-6 and V is TRBV6-1; TRBD1 is a possible D gene (5 bases). The CDR3 contains 15 residues. Per germline, CDR1 MNHNS and CDR2 SASEGT. The germline V and J ends were trimmed by 6 bases and 5 bases, with 14 bases remaining between them. CDR3 residues: CASRNLRANNSPLHF. The CDR3 nucleotides read TGTGCCAGCAGGAACCTCAGGGCTAATAATTCACCCCTCCACTTT.

The rearrangement uses TRBV6-5 and TRBJ2-5, with 9 bases fitting TRBD2. This CDR3 has 12 residues. CDR1 is MNHEY and CDR2 is SVGAGI in the germline V gene. Trimming cost V 2 bases and J 13 bases; bases outside gene matches: 5. As DNA, the CDR3 is TGTGCCAGCAGTTACCAGACTAGCGGTTCGTACTTC. Amino acids: CASSYQTSGSYF.

The chain recombines TRBV5-1 with TRBJ2-7; 7 positions match TRBD2. The CDR3 runs to 14 residues. The J segment lost 2 bases and the V segment lost 4 bases, leaving 6 bases of the junction unmatched. CDR1 and CDR2 from the germline V gene are SGHRS and YFSETQ. The CDR3 DNA reads as TGCGCCAGCAGCGGGGGGGACTCCACCTACGAGCAGTACTTC. This sequence encodes CASSGGDSTYEQYF.